This TCR beta chain was obtained from a study of blood T cells in healthy people across ages. Combining a sample-barcoded 5' primer with a J-beta primer mix, a second PCR ran for 7 to 11 cycles. MiXCR, applied by TCRdb to the 5' RACE reads, yields one record per CDR3 protein. Here the sample spans approximately 780,000 distinct CDR3 sequences, roughly 25% being singletons. Trimming removed 3 bases at V and 3 bases at J, with 9 bases between. The CDR3 consists of 13 residues. This same sample was also taken into another study, of T cells of mothers and their children. This second study notes: With unrelated pairs as the comparison, related mother-child pairs had a slightly higher overlap that was not significant.

The chain carries TRBV12-3 or TRBV12-4 and TRBJ2-7, with D perhaps TRBD1 (5 bases). This clonotype was sampled from a boy under 18 in good health. Sample: blood. CDR3 sequence: CASSFNRNYEQYF. For the CDR3, the DNA is TGTGCCAGCAGTTTCAACAGGAACTACGAGCAGTACTTC.